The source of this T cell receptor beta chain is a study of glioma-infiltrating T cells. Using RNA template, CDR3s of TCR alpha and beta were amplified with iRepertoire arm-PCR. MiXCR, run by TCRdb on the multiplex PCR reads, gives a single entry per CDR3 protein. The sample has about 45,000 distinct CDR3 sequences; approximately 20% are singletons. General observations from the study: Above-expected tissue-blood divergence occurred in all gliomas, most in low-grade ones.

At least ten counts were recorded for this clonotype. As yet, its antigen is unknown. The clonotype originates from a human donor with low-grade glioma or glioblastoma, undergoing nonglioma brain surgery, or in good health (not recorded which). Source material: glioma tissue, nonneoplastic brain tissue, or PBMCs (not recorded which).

The CDR3 DNA follows: TGTGCCAGCAGTTTACGGCGAAAATCACCCCTCCACTTT. Translation gives CASSLRRKSPLHF. The chain carries TRBV28 and TRBJ1-6, with D unclear. V was trimmed by 2 bases and J by 10 bases, leaving 9 bases between them. CDR3 length: 13 amino acids. Germline loops: CDR1 MDHEN, CDR2 SYDVKM.